This is a list of T cell receptor beta chains from one sample in a study of vaccination and CD4 T cells after COVID-19. In TCRdb, the PCR reads were re-called with MiXCR into one record per CDR3 protein. The sample carries about 9,200 distinct CDR3 sequences, roughly two fifths recorded once. These receptors are not linked to any known antigen. Sequenced sample: CD4+ T cells from blood, cultured in vitro. The origin of the receptors is a human donor who had recovered from COVID-19. The CDR3 runs from the conserved cysteine through the conserved F or W. The D gene is left open where the match is weak. Clone size is not always given. Where it is, it says once, few, many or a class for expanded clones.

V gene	J gene	clone size	D gene	CDR3 protein	CDR3 DNA
TRBV12-3/TRBV12-4	TRBJ1-2	.	.	CASSLARGATGYGYTF	TGTGCCAGCAGCCTAGCCCGGGGGGCGACGGGCTATGGCTACACCTTC
TRBV6-2/TRBV6-3	TRBJ2-6	hyperexpanded	.	CASNRDSGANVLTF	TGTGCCAGCAACCGAGACTCTGGGGCCAACGTCCTGACTTTC
TRBV15	TRBJ2-5	.	.	CATSSVKLETQYF	TGTGCCACCAGCAGTGTTAAGTTGGAGACCCAGTACTTC
TRBV20-1	TRBJ1-1	.	.	CSANLMSLAEAFF	TGCAGTGCTAACCTCATGTCACTGGCTGAAGCTTTCTTT
TRBV12-3/TRBV12-4	TRBJ2-3	few	.	CASRLRTTDTQYF	TGTGCCAGCAGACTTCGGACCACAGATACGCAGTATTTT
TRBV30	TRBJ1-3	.	.	CAQTPWGGGNTIYF	TGTGCCCAAACTCCCTGGGGGGGCGGAAACACCATATATTTT
TRBV5-4	TRBJ2-5	once	.	CASSLAGETQYF	TGTGCCAGCAGCTTGGCCGGAGAGACCCAGTACTTC
TRBV27	TRBJ2-2	few	.	CASSFEVNTGELFF	TGTGCCAGCAGTTTTGAAGTTAACACCGGGGAGCTGTTTTTT
TRBV27	TRBJ1-5	.	.	CASSPDRIGSNQPQHF	TGTGCCAGCAGTCCCGACCGGATCGGGAGCAATCAGCCCCAGCATTTT
TRBV7-2	TRBJ2-5	few	TRBD2	CASSSGGGSQETQYF	TGTGCCAGCAGCTCTGGGGGGGGTTCACAAGAGACCCAGTACTTC
TRBV6-2/TRBV6-3	TRBJ2-1	.	.	CASSWRTDNEQFF	TGTGCCAGCAGCTGGAGGACAGACAATGAGCAGTTCTTC
TRBV11-2	TRBJ2-5	.	.	CASSLIPTVGETQYF	TGTGCCAGCAGCTTAATTCCGACAGTGGGTGAGACCCAGTACTTC
TRBV6-4	TRBJ1-2	few	.	CASSYSQGPGYTF	TGTGCCAGCAGTTACTCGCAGGGCCCTGGCTACACCTTC
TRBV18	TRBJ1-2	medium-sized	.	CASSPRARYYGYTF	TGTGCCAGCTCACCTAGGGCCCGATACTATGGCTACACCTTC
TRBV18	TRBJ1-1	.	.	CASSPSRTRNTEAFF	TGTGCCAGCTCACCCTCTAGGACCCGGAACACTGAAGCTTTCTTT
TRBV5-4	TRBJ2-1	.	.	CASSPGVRNEQFF	TGTGCCAGCAGTCCGGGGGTTAGAAATGAGCAGTTCTTC
TRBV30	TRBJ1-2	.	.	CAWRPGGTVGNYGYTF	TGTGCCTGGAGACCGGGGGGGACGGTGGGGAACTATGGCTACACCTTC
TRBV6-1	TRBJ2-7	.	TRBD2	CASSGSSGGAWEQYF	TGTGCCAGCAGTGGGAGTAGCGGGGGGGCTTGGGAGCAGTACTTC
TRBV24-1	TRBJ2-3	.	TRBD2	CATSDPTSGGITDTQYF	TGTGCCACCAGTGATCCGACTAGCGGGGGGATCACAGATACGCAGTATTTT
TRBV6-1	TRBJ2-5	few	TRBD2	CASNSGGGQETQYF	TGTGCCAGCAATTCGGGGGGAGGGCAAGAGACCCAGTACTTC
TRBV6-1	TRBJ1-1	few	.	CASSGSYRVLKNTEAFF	TGTGCCAGCAGCGGATCCTACAGGGTGCTGAAGAACACTGAAGCTTTCTTT
TRBV12-3/TRBV12-4	TRBJ2-3	few	.	CASSQGRPPDTQYF	TGTGCCAGCAGCCAAGGACGGCCCCCAGATACGCAGTATTTT
TRBV2	TRBJ1-1	few	.	CASRLRWYTEAFF	TGTGCCAGCAGATTACGTTGGTACACTGAAGCTTTCTTT
TRBV6-1	TRBJ1-3	few	TRBD1	CASSVQGAHGNTIYF	TGTGCCAGCAGTGTCCAGGGGGCGCACGGAAACACCATATATTTT
TRBV20-1	TRBJ2-1	.	TRBD2	CSATLAGGLRNEQFF	TGCAGTGCTACGCTAGCGGGGGGGCTGAGAAATGAGCAGTTCTTC
TRBV19	TRBJ1-2	few	TRBD1	CASNRDRGHGYTF	TGTGCCAGTAACCGGGACAGGGGGCATGGCTACACCTTC
TRBV19	TRBJ1-1	.	.	CASSILTQGLNTEAFF	TGTGCCAGTAGTATACTAACCCAGGGCTTGAACACTGAAGCTTTCTTT
TRBV2	TRBJ2-3	.	.	CASSFETAPDTQYF	TGTGCCAGCAGCTTCGAGACTGCCCCAGATACGCAGTATTTT
TRBV12-3/TRBV12-4	TRBJ1-1	once	.	CASTTRWGEAFF	TGTGCCAGCACCACCCGATGGGGTGAAGCTTTCTTT
TRBV6-1	TRBJ1-6	.	.	CASSVGAQDSPLHF	TGTGCCAGCAGTGTAGGGGCCCAGGATTCACCCCTCCACTTT
TRBV5-5	TRBJ2-7	.	.	CASSSYGEQYF	TGTGCCAGCAGCTCGTATGGGGAGCAGTACTTC
TRBV7-2	TRBJ2-7	.	.	CASSLSSDYEQYF	TGTGCCAGCAGCCTTTCCAGTGACTACGAGCAGTACTTC
TRBV10-3	TRBJ1-2	.	.	CAIMSGQPNPLGYGYTF	TGTGCCATCATGTCAGGTCAGCCTAACCCCCTGGGCTATGGCTACACCTTC
TRBV19	TRBJ1-5	few	TRBD1	CASTIRGADQPQHF	TGTGCCAGTACCATCAGGGGGGCCGATCAGCCCCAGCATTTT
TRBV19	TRBJ2-7	.	TRBD1	CASSPRTGSYEQYF	TGTGCCAGTAGTCCCCGGACAGGGTCCTACGAGCAGTACTTC
TRBV19	TRBJ1-1	once	TRBD1	CASSIGTGNTEAFF	TGTGCCAGTAGTATAGGGACAGGGAACACTGAAGCTTTCTTT
TRBV19	TRBJ1-1	.	.	CASNDRSNTEAFF	TGTGCCAGTAATGACAGATCGAACACTGAAGCTTTCTTT
TRBV6-1	TRBJ2-3	.	TRBD2	CASSGTSGGVDTQYF	TGTGCCAGCAGTGGGACTAGCGGGGGGGTAGATACGCAGTATTTT
TRBV19	TRBJ1-1	few	TRBD1	CASSTRSGTGGTEAFF	TGTGCCAGTAGTACTCGTTCCGGGACAGGAGGAACTGAAGCTTTCTTT
TRBV27	TRBJ2-1	.	.	CASGGDPYNEQFF	TGTGCCAGCGGGGGAGATCCCTACAATGAGCAGTTCTTC
TRBV19	TRBJ1-2	few	TRBD1	CASSMDRGNYGYTF	TGTGCCAGTAGTATGGACAGGGGCAACTATGGCTACACCTTC
TRBV7-9	TRBJ2-3	.	.	CASSGRDTQYF	TGTGCCAGCAGCGGGAGAGATACGCAGTATTTT